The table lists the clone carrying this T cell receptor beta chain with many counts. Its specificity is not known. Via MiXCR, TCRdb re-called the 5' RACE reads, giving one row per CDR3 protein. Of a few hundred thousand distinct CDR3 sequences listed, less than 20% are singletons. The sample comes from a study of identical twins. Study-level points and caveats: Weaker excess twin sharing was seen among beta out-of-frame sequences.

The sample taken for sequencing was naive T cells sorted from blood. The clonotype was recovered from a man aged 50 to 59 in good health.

CDR3 sequence (DNA): TGTGCCAGCAGTCTGGAGGGTTTGAATGAGCAGTTCTTC. Protein sequence: CASSLEGLNEQFF. The chain is built from TRBV28 and TRBJ2-1; the D gene is possibly TRBD2 (6 bases). V dropped 5 bases and J dropped 7 bases, with 12 bases sitting between them. CDR1 and CDR2 from the germline V gene are MDHEN and SYDVKM. This CDR3 has 13 amino acids.